This paragraph covers one T cell receptor beta chain sequence. Profiled with immunoSEQ multiplex PCR; TCRdb holds only in-frame clones, not every one. This sample has roughly 250,000 clones, with 80% to 95% found just once. The data originate from a study of blood T cell repertoires in COVID-19. Trimming shortened V by 1 base and J by 0 bases, and 13 bases separated the two germline ends. The CDR3 covers 16 residues. Germline V lookup: CDR1 SGHNT, CDR2 YENEEA. The V call is TRBV11-3, the J call TRBJ2-7, with D possibly being TRBD2 (6 bases). This TCR was sampled from a woman aged 18-29 years who had recovered from COVID-19. Sequenced: PBMCs or T cells enriched from blood (not recorded which). The CDR3 spells CASSLGGLKSSYEQYF. The DNA of the CDR3 is TGTGCCAGCAGCTTAGGGGGACTTAAGAGCTCCTACGAGCAGTACTTC.